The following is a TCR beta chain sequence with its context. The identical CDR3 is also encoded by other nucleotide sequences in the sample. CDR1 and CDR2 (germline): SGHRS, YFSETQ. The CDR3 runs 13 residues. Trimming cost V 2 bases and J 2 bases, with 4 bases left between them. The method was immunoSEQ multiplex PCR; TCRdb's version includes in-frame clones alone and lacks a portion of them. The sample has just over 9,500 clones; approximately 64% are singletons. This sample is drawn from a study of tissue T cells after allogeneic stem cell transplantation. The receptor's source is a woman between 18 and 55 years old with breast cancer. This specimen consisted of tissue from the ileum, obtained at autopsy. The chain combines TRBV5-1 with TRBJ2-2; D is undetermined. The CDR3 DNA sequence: TGCGCCAGCAGCTTCGCAAACACCGGGGAGCTGTTTTTT. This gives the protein CASSFANTGELFF.